This T cell receptor (beta chain) was documented in a study of brain T cells in children with intractable seizures. The study's findings and limits: Viral specificity was inferred only from CDR3 similarity; HCMV serostatus was unknown.

V lost 3 bases, J lost 8 bases, and 16 bases lay in between. Germline assignment: CDR1 SGHVS and CDR2 FQNEAQ. This CDR3 has 15 residues. On this clone: Its antigen is unknown.

Here immunoSEQ multiplex PCR was the method, and the copy in TCRdb shows in-frame clones only, minus some. Of tens of thousands of clones in the sample, approximately 94% are singletons; the top ten hold over 1.5%. Only cases whose brain tissue showed the highest T cell transcript signatures were sequenced. The TCR originated in a boy younger than two with tuberous sclerosis and intractable seizures. The starting material was peripheral blood, obtained at surgery. The gene calls are TRBV7-8 and TRBJ1-4; D is unresolved. CDR3 coding DNA: TGTGCCAGCAGCTTTTTCCGGACGGGCCCGGAAAAACTGTTTTTT. Amino acids: CASSFFRTGPEKLFF.